The 22 T cell receptor beta chains given below trace back to one sample, sequenced in a study of T cell responses to AZD1222 COVID-19 vaccine. The protocol was immunoSEQ multiplex PCR, while the TCRdb copy is restricted to in-frame clones and leaves out a portion. The table records 50,000 or so clones, 75% to 90% of them present only once. Here the sequenced sample was peripheral blood, taken 28 days after the second AZD1222 dose. Every receptor here comes from an adult who received the AZD1222 COVID-19 vaccine.

This clone was counted only a few times. This chain connects TRBV5-5 to TRBJ1-2; unclear D gene. V was shortened by 0 bases and J by 2 bases, with 8 bases between the two germline ends. CDR1 is SGHKS and CDR2 is YYEKEE in the germline V gene (reference sequence). The CDR3 consists of 14 residues. The CDR3 sequence: CASSLDLINYGYTF. The CDR3 DNA reads TGTGCCAGCAGCTTGGACCTCATCAACTATGGCTACACCTTC.

This chain uses TRBV7-3 with TRBJ2-5, with D uncertain. This CDR3 contains 13 residues. The germline V gene encodes CDR1 SGHTA and CDR2 FQGTGA. The germline V and J ends were trimmed by 5 bases and 1 base, with 8 bases remaining between them. The CDR3 reads CASSQMAQETQYF. DNA of the CDR3: TGTGCCAGCAGCCAGATGGCCCAAGAGACCCAGTACTTC.

V gene TRBV21-1 combines with J gene TRBJ1-5. TRBV21-1 counts as a pseudogene. The CDR3 length is 17 residues. Here the CDR3 reads CASSHEGARRSNQPQHF. CDR3 coding DNA: TGTGCCAGCAGCCACGAAGGAGCCAGGCGCAGCAATCAGCCCCAGCATTTT.

This clone was detected a few times. The chain has TRBV19 and TRBJ2-1, with 7 bases aligning to TRBD1. V trimming: 5 bases; J trimming: 4 bases; junction bases outside the gene matches: 5. Germline values: CDR1 LNHDA, CDR2 SQIVND (reference sequence). The CDR3 is 14 amino acids. CDR3 loop: CASSAGQEYNEQFF. CDR3 nucleotides: TGTGCCAGTAGTGCCGGACAGGAGTACAATGAGCAGTTCTTC.

The chain joins TRBV3-1 (or the pseudogene TRBV3-2) to TRBJ1-4; 8 nucleotides agree with TRBD1. Unmatched junction bases numbered 10, after V lost 2 bases and J lost 8 bases. The CDR3 is made up of 16 amino acids. Germline assignment: CDR1 LGHDT and CDR2 YNNKEL (reference sequence). The CDR3 DNA is TGTGCCAGCAGCCAATCGACAGGGGTTTCGAGGGAAAAACTGTTTTTT. This translates into CASSQSTGVSREKLFF.

The chain combines TRBV18 with TRBJ2-1, with a weak D call TRBD2 (5 bases). The CDR3 is 12 amino acids. The germline CDR1 and CDR2 sequences are KGHSH and LQKENI. With 2 bases removed from V and 10 bases from J, the gap between germline ends came to 9 bases. CDR3 coding DNA: TGTGCCAGCTCACCATCGGGGAACGAGCAGTTCTTC. It translates to CASSPSGNEQFF.

A few counts support this clone. The rearrangement links TRBV3-1 (or the pseudogene TRBV3-2) to TRBJ1-2; the D gene is possibly TRBD1 (6 bases). The V end lost 3 bases, the J end lost 2 bases, and 13 bases lay between the germline ends. The CDR3 covers 15 residues. Germline loops: CDR1 LGHDT, CDR2 YNNKEL (reference sequence). Written as DNA, the CDR3 is TGTGCCAGCAGCCATATCGGGGGCCAAAACTATGGCTACACCTTC. It specifies CASSHIGGQNYGYTF.

The V call is TRBV5-8, the J call TRBJ1-2, with no clear D. The CDR3 consists of 14 residues. The V gene lost 0 bases and the J gene lost 4 bases, with 10 bases spanning the gap. Germline loops: CDR1 SGHTS, CDR2 YDEGEE. The CDR3 DNA is TGTGCCAGCAGCTTGGTCAGGTCCTCCTATGGCTACACCTTC. It encodes CASSLVRSSYGYTF.

This clone was picked up one time. This chain links TRBV29-1 with TRBJ2-7; D gene uncertain. Trimming stripped 1 base from V and 2 bases from J, with 12 bases between. From germline, CDR1 is SQVTM and CDR2 ANQGSEA. This CDR3 contains 14 residues. The CDR3 bases are TGCAGCGTTGAAGTCTTCAGGAGTACCTACGAGCAGTACTTC. It is translated as CSVEVFRSTYEQYF.

This rearrangement joins TRBV28 to TRBJ1-1; TRBD1 agrees at 8 bases. Germline CDR1 is MDHEN and CDR2 is SYDVKM. V gave up 6 bases and J gave up 2 bases; unmatched junction bases: 5. The CDR3 is made up of 14 amino acids. The CDR3: CASRTGEYNTEAFF. CDR3 nucleotides: TGTGCCAGCAGGACAGGGGAGTACAACACTGAAGCTTTCTTT. The entire variable domain, with the rest obtained from reference TRBV28 and TRBJ1-1, is as follows: DVKVTQSSRYLVKRTGEKVFLECVQDMDHENMFWYRQDPGLGLRLIYFSYDVKMKEKGDIPEGYSVSREKKERFSLILESASTNQTSMYLCASRTGEYNTEAFFGQGTRLTVV.

This clone came up once. The chain has TRBV5-1 and TRBJ2-2, with D possibly matching TRBD2 (5 bases). Germline CDR1 SGHRS, CDR2 YFSETQ. The CDR3 is 16 amino acids. Trimming stripped 0 bases from V and 1 base from J, with 10 bases between. The chain's CDR3 is CASSLELSENTGELFF. As DNA, the CDR3 is TGCGCCAGCAGCTTGGAGCTTAGCGAGAACACCGGGGAGCTGTTTTTT.

The chain combines TRBV5-1 with TRBJ2-3; 8 positions match TRBD2. The CDR3 runs 16 residues. V gave up 0 bases and J gave up 3 bases; unmatched junction bases: 6. In germline, CDR1 is SGHRS, CDR2 YFSETQ. CDR3 nucleotide sequence: TGCGCCAGCAGCTTGGGTCAGCGCGGGGGGACAGATACGCAGTATTTT. Protein sequence: CASSLGQRGGTDTQYF.

This clone was observed a single time. The J gene is TRBJ1-2, the V gene TRBV19, with D hard to call. Germline CDR1 and CDR2: LNHDA and SQIVND (reference sequence). The CDR3 covers 12 residues. V was trimmed by 8 bases and J by 4 bases, leaving 11 bases between them. The CDR3 DNA follows: TGTGCCAGTGGGGATCGAGTCTATGGCTACACCTTC. Amino acid sequence: CASGDRVYGYTF.

The genes are TRBV11-2 and TRBJ1-1, with TRBD1 matching 7 bases. The CDR3 loop spans 14 amino acids. The junction had 5 bases not matched to a gene; V was cut back by 5 bases and J by 2 bases. Germline V gene sequence: CDR1 SGHAT, CDR2 FQNNGV. CDR3 sequence reads: CASSIQGYNTEAFF. CDR3 bases: TGTGCCAGCAGCATACAGGGGTATAACACTGAAGCTTTCTTT.

The rearrangement uses TRBV7-2 and TRBJ1-1; tentatively, D is TRBD1 (6 bases). The CDR3 loop spans 13 amino acids. Deletions cut 6 bases from V and 4 bases from J, with 12 bases between. Germline lookup yields CDR1 SGHTA and CDR2 FQGNSA. This CDR3 is CASSSQGSTEAFF. The DNA for the CDR3 is TGTGCCAGCAGTTCACAGGGCAGCACTGAAGCTTTCTTT. The complete variable domain, with remaining parts taken from reference TRBV7-2 and TRBJ1-1, reads GAGVSQSPSNKVTEKGKDVELRCDPISGHTALYWYRQSLGQGLEFLIYFQGNSAPDKSGLPSDRFSAERTGGSVSTLTIQRTQQEDSAVYLCASSSQGSTEAFFGQGTRLTVV.

The chain is built from TRBV6-5 and TRBJ1-1; 7 nucleotides line up with TRBD1. Germline CDR1 and CDR2: MNHEY and SVGAGI. The CDR3 consists of 15 residues. The J segment lost 1 base and the V segment lost 6 bases, leaving 8 bases of the junction unmatched. Here the CDR3 DNA reads TGTGCCAGCAGACAGGGGTTTGGGAGGAACACTGAAGCTTTCTTT. It specifies CASRQGFGRNTEAFF.

The genes are TRBV5-8 and TRBJ1-1; D gene uncertain. The CDR3 is 12 amino acids. Germline V CDR1 and CDR2: SGHTS, YDEGEE. V gave up 6 bases and J gave up 4 bases, with 10 bases separating them. CDR3 sequence: CASNEEGTEAFF. The CDR3 region has the DNA TGTGCCAGCAACGAGGAGGGCACTGAAGCTTTCTTT.

The V gene is TRBV27, the J gene TRBJ2-6, with unresolved D. Trimming took off 3 bases at V and 4 bases at J, with 10 bases between the two ends. CDR3 length: 15 amino acids. CDR1 and CDR2 (germline): MNHEY, SMNVEV (reference sequence). The DNA of the CDR3 is TGTGCCAGCAGTTTTCTCGTGAGAGGGGCCAACGTCCTGACTTTC. Protein product: CASSFLVRGANVLTF.

The chain joins TRBV6-5 to TRBJ1-2; TRBD1 is a possible D gene (5 bases). The CDR3 is made up of 13 amino acids. Between the trimmed V and J ends, which lost 2 bases and 8 bases, there was a span of 12 bases. CDR1 and CDR2 from the germline V gene are MNHEY and SVGAGI. In DNA, the CDR3 is TGTGCCAGCAGTTACGGGGCTCACAACGGCTACACCTTC. Protein product: CASSYGAHNGYTF.

This chain joins TRBV11-2 and TRBJ2-7; 12 bases agree with TRBD2. Germline V gene sequence: CDR1 SGHAT, CDR2 FQNNGV. V gave up 6 bases and J gave up 1 base; unmatched junction bases: 4. The CDR3 loop spans 15 amino acids. The CDR3 bases are TGTGCCAGCAGACAAACTAGCGGGAGGTCCTACGAGCAGTACTTC. This sequence encodes CASRQTSGRSYEQYF.

V gene TRBV5-1 combines with J gene TRBJ2-7; D is unresolved. The CDR3 is 15 amino acids. Trimming stripped 4 bases from V and 0 bases from J, with 14 bases between. CDR1 is SGHRS and CDR2 is YFSETQ in the germline V gene. CDR3 residues: CASSRAPVSSYEQYF. CDR3 sequence (DNA): TGCGCCAGCAGCCGAGCGCCAGTTAGCTCCTACGAGCAGTACTTC.

This chain uses TRBV28 with TRBJ1-5; D is unclear. The CDR3 loop spans 14 amino acids. Germline values: CDR1 MDHEN, CDR2 SYDVKM. Trimming took 4 bases from V and 9 from J, leaving 16 bases between them. CDR3 DNA sequence: TGTGCCAGCAGTTATGCGCGGTTGGGAGGGCCCCAGCATTTT. This codes for CASSYARLGGPQHF.